This is a list of T cell receptor beta chains from one sample in a study of CD4 and CD8 cells across lung adenocarcinoma regions. MiXCR was run by TCRdb on the PCR reads, yielding one entry per CDR3 protein. The data show more than 9,000 distinct CDR3 sequences, 40% to 55% seen once. Sequenced: CD8+ T cells from the margin of a lung tumor. The receptors originated from a female donor with lung adenocarcinoma. The CD4 and CD8 labels of this study may be unreliable. CDR3s include the opening cysteine and the closing phenylalanine or tryptophan.

TRBJ2-1	TRBV7-9	CASSTGQSFYEQFF
TRBJ2-1	TRBV6-5	CASSYSMGYEQFF
TRBJ2-4	TRBV6-1	CASGPYATNIQYF
TRBJ2-5	TRBV25-1	CACTGVGARGEETQYF
TRBJ2-3	TRBV6-1	CARGFPGVSTDTQYF
TRBJ2-1	TRBV7-2	CASSPWGVSNEQFF
TRBJ2-4	TRBV6-2/TRBV6-3	CVSSASGQRTKNTQYF
TRBJ2-3	TRBV3-1	CASSQDTAWDRATDTQYF
TRBJ2-2	TRBV10-3	CATRPGELASTGAQFF
TRBJ2-3	TRBV6-4	CAGSEGRDQDTQYF
TRBJ2-1	TRBV9	CASSATAVCTNEQFF
-	TRBV7-2	CASSLTGTSVLVGNEQYF
TRBJ2-1	TRBV6-5	CASSYQRGGEYNEQFF
TRBJ1-1	TRBV4-1	CASSLPDRLSTEAFF